Sequencing of this T cell receptor (beta chain) was carried out in a study of cytomegalovirus exposure and HLA in healthy donors. Study in general: Prior work identified 117 million unique TCR beta sequences in 150 million to 200 million T cells. There were some 81 million unique TCRs (from HLA-typed donors) in an early data release. Among the approximately 370 donors who were genotyped, roughly 86% fell in the genetic ancestry cluster that is associated with self-reported Caucasian donors. Whole-study findings and limits: TCR association rates varied by HLA locus in a later analysis, with DRB1 highest and HLA-C lowest.

The CDR3 covers 14 residues. Trimming took off 0 bases at V and 4 bases at J, with 10 bases between the two ends. Germline CDR1 and CDR2: SGHRS and YFSETQ. PCR involved 60 Vbeta and 13 Jbeta primers. Sequencing used immunoSEQ multiplex PCR; TCRdb keeps in-frame clones, though not all of them. Of under 200,000 clones in the sample, 65% to 70% were seen once. Points on this clone: Antigen: not known.

The sample consisted of PBMCs. This TCR was sampled from a woman aged 18-29 years in good health and CMV-seropositive. J is TRBJ1-1 and V is TRBV5-1; possibly TRBD1 for D (6 bases). This CDR3 is CASSLDAGATEAFF. The CDR3 nucleotides read TGCGCCAGCAGCTTGGATGCAGGGGCCACTGAAGCTTTCTTT.